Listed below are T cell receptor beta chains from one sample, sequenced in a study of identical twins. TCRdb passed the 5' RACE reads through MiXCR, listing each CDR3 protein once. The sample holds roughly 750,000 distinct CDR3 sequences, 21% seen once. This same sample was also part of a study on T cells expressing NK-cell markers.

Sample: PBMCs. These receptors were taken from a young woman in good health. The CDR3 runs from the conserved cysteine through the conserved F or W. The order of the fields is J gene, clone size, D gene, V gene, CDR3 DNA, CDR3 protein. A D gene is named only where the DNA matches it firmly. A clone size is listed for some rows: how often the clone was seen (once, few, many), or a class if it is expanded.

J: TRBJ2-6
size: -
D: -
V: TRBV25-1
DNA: TGTGCCAGCAGTGATGTGAACCCCTCTGGGGCCAACGTCCTGACTTTC
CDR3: CASSDVNPSGANVLTF

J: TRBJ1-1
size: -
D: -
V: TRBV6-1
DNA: TGTGCCAGCAGCCGAGAGTTTACTATTTCTATGAACACTGAAGCTTTCTTT
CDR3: CASSREFTISMNTEAFF

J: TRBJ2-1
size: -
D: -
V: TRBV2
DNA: TGTGCCAGCAGCCAAGACCACTACAATGAGCAGTTCTTC
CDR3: CASSQDHYNEQFF

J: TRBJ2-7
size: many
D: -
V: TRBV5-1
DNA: TGCGCCAGCAGCTTGGGAGGGGGGGCCGGCTACGAGCAGTACTTC
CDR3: CASSLGGGAGYEQYF

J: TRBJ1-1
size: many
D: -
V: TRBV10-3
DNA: TGTGCCATCAGTGAGCCAGGGAACACTGAAGCTTTCTTT
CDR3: CAISEPGNTEAFF

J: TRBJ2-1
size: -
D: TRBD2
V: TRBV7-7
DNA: TGTGCCAGCAGCCCCCGGGAGGGGATAGGCAATGAGCAGTTCTTC
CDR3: CASSPREGIGNEQFF

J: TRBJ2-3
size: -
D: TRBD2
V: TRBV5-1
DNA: TGCGCCAGCAGCGTGGGACTAGCGCCTAGCACAGATACGCAGTATTTT
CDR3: CASSVGLAPSTDTQYF

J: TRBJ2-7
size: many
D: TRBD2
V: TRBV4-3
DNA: TGCGCCAGCAGCCAAGATAGGGCGGGGGCCTACGAGCAGTACTTC
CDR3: CASSQDRAGAYEQYF

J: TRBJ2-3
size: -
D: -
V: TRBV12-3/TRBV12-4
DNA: TGTGCCAGCAGTCTTCGGCCTCCCGGGAATACGCAGTATTTT
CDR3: CASSLRPPGNTQYF

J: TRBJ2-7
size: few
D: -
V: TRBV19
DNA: TGTGCCAGTAGTATTGGGGGTGTGGGCTCCTACGAGCAGTACTTC
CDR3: CASSIGGVGSYEQYF

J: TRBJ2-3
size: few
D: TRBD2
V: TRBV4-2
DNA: TGTGCCAGCAGCTATCAGCGGGGGGGGGATACGCAGTATTTT
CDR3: CASSYQRGGDTQYF

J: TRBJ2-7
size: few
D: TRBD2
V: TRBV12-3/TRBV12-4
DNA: TGTGCCAGCAGAGGCGGGGGGGCCTACGAGCAGTACTTC
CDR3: CASRGGGAYEQYF

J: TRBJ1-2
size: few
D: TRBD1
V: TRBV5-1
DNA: TGCGCCAGCAGCTCAGACAGGGTAGACTATGGCTACACCTTC
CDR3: CASSSDRVDYGYTF

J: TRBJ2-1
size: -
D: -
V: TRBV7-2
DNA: TGTGCCAGCAGCCACCCTAGCGAAACCTACAATGAGCAGTTCTTC
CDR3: CASSHPSETYNEQFF

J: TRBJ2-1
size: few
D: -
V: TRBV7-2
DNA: TGTGCCAGCAGCTCCCGAGGGACGGGCTCCTACAATGAGCAGTTCTTC
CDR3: CASSSRGTGSYNEQFF

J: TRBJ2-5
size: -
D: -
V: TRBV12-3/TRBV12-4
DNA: TGTGCCAGCAGAAGTACAGCGTACCAAGAGACCCAGTACTTC
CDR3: CASRSTAYQETQYF

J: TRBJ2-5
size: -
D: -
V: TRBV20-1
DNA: TGCAGTGCTAAAGGGGTTGGGGTAGAGACCCAGTACTTC
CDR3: CSAKGVGVETQYF

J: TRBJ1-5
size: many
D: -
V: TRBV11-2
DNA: TGTGCCAGCAGCTTCGGCACGGCTAGCAATCAGCCCCAGCATTTT
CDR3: CASSFGTASNQPQHF

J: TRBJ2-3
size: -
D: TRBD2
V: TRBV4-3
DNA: TGCGCCAGCAGCCAGGGAGCGGGAGTAGGTGGCACAGATACGCAGTATTTT
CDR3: CASSQGAGVGGTDTQYF

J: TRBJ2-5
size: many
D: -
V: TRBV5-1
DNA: TGCGCCAGCAGGCCCGGGAGCCAAGAGACCCAGTACTTC
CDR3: CASRPGSQETQYF

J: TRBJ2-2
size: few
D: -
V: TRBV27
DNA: TGTGCCAGCAGTTTAGAAAAGAACACCGGGGAGCTGTTTTTT
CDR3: CASSLEKNTGELFF

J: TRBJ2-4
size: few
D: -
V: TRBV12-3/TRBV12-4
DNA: TGTGCCAGCAGTTTAACGAGGGGGTGGCACATTCAGTACTTC
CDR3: CASSLTRGWHIQYF

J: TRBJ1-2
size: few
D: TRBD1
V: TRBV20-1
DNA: TGCAGTGCCGGGACAGGGAATGTTTATGGCTACACCTTC
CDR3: CSAGTGNVYGYTF

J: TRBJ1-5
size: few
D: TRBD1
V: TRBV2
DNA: TGTGCCAGCAGGAGGGACAGGGACAATCAGCCCCAGCATTTT
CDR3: CASRRDRDNQPQHF

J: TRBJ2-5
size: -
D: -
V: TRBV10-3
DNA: TGTGCCATCAGCCCCGGAAAAGGACGTAGGTGGACCCAGTACTTC
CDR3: CAISPGKGRRWTQYF

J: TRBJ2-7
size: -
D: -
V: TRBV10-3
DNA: TGTGCCATCAGTGAGGGCATGGACCCCCCACGGGAGCAGTACTTC
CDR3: CAISEGMDPPREQYF

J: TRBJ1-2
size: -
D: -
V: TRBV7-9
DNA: TGTGCCAGCACCCCCGACCCAGCTAACTATGGCTACACCTTC
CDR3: CASTPDPANYGYTF

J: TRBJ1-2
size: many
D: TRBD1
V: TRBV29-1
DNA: TGCAGCGTTGATTTTCGACAGGGAAACTTCTATGGCTACACCTTC
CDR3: CSVDFRQGNFYGYTF

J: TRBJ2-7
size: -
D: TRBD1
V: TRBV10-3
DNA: TGTGCCACCCGGGACAGGGGACCGTACGAGCAGTACTTC
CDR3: CATRDRGPYEQYF

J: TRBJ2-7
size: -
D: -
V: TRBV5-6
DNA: TGTGCCAGCAGCTTTCCAGGGAGTAGGTCCTACGAGCAGTACTTC
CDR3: CASSFPGSRSYEQYF

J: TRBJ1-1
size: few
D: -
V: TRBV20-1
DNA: TGCAGTGCTAGAGAGGGGCGAAAGGCTGAAGCTTTCTTT
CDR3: CSAREGRKAEAFF

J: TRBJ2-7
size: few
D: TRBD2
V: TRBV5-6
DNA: TGTGCCAGCAGCATCGAAAGCGGGACCTACTACGAGCAGTACTTC
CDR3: CASSIESGTYYEQYF

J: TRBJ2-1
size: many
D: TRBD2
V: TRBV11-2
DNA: TGTGCCAGCAGCTTATGGACTAGCGGGGGGAATGAGCAGTTCTTC
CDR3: CASSLWTSGGNEQFF

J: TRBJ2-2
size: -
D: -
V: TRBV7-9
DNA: TGTGCCAGCAGCCCCTCCGGAGGGCTGTTTTTT
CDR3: CASSPSGGLFF

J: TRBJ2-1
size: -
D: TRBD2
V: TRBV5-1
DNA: TGCGCCAGCAGCTTGCTCGGGGGGTTAGGCAATGAGCAGTTCTTC
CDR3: CASSLLGGLGNEQFF

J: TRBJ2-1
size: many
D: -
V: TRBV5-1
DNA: TGCGCCAGCGGCGACTCCTACAATGAGCAGTTCTTC
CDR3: CASGDSYNEQFF

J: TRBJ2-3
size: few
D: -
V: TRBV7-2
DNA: TGTGCCAGCAGCTTAGACTCAGGGGTAGATACGCAGTATTTT
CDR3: CASSLDSGVDTQYF

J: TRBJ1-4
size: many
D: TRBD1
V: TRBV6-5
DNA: TGTGCCAGCACGACAGGGGTTGAAAAACTGTTTTTT
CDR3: CASTTGVEKLFF

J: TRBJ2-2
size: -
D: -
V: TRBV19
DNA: TGTGCCAGTAGCAGTCAAATGGCCCGTCGGGAGGAGCTGTTTTTT
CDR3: CASSSQMARREELFF

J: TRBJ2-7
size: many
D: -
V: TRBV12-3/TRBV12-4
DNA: TGTGCCAGCAGTCTCGAGGGACTGGCCTCCTACGAGCAGTACTTC
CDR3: CASSLEGLASYEQYF

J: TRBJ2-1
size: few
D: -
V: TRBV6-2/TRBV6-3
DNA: TGTGCCAGCACCCCAATGGGGTATGGGTCCTACAATGAGCAGTTCTTC
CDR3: CASTPMGYGSYNEQFF

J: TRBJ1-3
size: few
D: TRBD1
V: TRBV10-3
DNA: TGTGCCATCATGGCAGGGGGTGTCTCTGGAAACACCATATATTTT
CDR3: CAIMAGGVSGNTIYF

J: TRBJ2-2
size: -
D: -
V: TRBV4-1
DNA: TGCGCCAGCAGCCAAGACCGAGGGCCGACCGGGGAGCTGTTTTTT
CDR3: CASSQDRGPTGELFF

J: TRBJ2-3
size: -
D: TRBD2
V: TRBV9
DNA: TGTGCCAGCAGCGTAGAGGGACTAGCGGGCACAGATACGCAGTATTTT
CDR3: CASSVEGLAGTDTQYF

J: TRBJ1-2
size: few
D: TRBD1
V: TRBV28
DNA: TGTGCCAGCAGTGAGGGACAGGGTAGTGCCGGCTACACCTTC
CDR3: CASSEGQGSAGYTF

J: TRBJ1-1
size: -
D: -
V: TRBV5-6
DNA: TGTGCCAGCAGCTTGGTCAGGGGAGTTGAAGCTTTCTTT
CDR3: CASSLVRGVEAFF

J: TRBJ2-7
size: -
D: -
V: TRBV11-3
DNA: TGTGCCAGCAGCTCACGCCCCGGAACTCCCTCTTACGAGCAGTACTTC
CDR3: CASSSRPGTPSYEQYF

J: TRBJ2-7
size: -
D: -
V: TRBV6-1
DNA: TGTGCCAGCTCAGAGGGCCCAATCTACGAGCAGTACTTC
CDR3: CASSEGPIYEQYF